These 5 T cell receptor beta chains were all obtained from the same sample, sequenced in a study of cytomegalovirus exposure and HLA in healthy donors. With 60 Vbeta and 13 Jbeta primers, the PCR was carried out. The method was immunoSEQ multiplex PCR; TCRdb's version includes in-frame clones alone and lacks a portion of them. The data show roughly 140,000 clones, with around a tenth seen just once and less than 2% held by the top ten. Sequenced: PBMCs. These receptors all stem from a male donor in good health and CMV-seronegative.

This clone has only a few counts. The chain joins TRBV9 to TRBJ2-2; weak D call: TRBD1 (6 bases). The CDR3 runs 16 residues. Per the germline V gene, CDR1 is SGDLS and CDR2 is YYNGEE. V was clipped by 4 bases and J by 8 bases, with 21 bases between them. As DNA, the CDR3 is TGTGCCAGCAGCCCGCAAAGAGGGGGATTTGCTGGGGAGCTGTTTTTT. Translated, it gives CASSPQRGGFAGELFF.

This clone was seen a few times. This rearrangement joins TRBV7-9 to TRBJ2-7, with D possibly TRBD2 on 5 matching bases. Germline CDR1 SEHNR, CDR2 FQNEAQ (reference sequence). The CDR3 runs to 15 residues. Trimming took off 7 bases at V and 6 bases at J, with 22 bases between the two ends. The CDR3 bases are TGTGCCAGCAATGAGTCTCCCGGACTTCATTCCGAGCAGTACTTC. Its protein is CASNESPGLHSEQYF.

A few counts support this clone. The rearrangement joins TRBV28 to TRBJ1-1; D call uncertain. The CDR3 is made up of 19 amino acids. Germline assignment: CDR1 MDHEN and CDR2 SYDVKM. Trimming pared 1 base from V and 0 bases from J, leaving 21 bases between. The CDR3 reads CASSLYPHGLRHMNTEAFF. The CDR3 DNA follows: TGTGCCAGCAGTTTATATCCCCATGGCCTTAGACATATGAACACTGAAGCTTTCTTT.

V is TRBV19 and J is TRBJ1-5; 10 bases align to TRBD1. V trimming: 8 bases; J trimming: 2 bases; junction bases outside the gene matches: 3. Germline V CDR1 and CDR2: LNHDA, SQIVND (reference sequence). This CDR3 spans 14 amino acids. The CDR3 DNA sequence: TGTGCCAGTGCCGACAGGGGGCGCAATCAGCCCCAGCATTTT. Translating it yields CASADRGRNQPQHF.

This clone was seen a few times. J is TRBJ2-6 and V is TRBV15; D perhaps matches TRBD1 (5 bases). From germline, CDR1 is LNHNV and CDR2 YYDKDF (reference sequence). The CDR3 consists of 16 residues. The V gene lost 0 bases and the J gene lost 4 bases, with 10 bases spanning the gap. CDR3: CATSRDPGFGANVLTF. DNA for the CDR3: TGTGCCACCAGCAGAGATCCAGGGTTCGGGGCCAACGTCCTGACTTTC.